The 22 T cell receptor beta chains below all came from one sample that was sequenced in a study of T cells in women clearing cervical HPV infection. Produced via immunoSEQ multiplex PCR; TCRdb's table is partial and in-frame only. The sample includes around 30,000 clones. The sequencing sample was made of blood buffy coat. Receptors were obtained from a woman between 18 and 75 years old with a cervical HPV16 infection that either progressed to CIN3+ or cleared (not recorded which).

Details on this clone: Read coverage stops 3 residues before the CDR3 terminus; the germline J gene supplies the remainder. The gene calls are TRBV5-6 and TRBJ2-5; D remains ambiguous. This CDR3 region has 12 residues. Trimming removed 0 bases from V and 5 bases from J, with 5 bases in between. The V gene's germline CDR1 is SGHDT and CDR2 YYEEEE. The CDR3 region is CASSLGAETQYF. The sequenced CDR3 bases are TGTGCCAGCAGCTTGGGTGCGGAGACC.

In the case of this clone: The read stops 3 residues short of the end of the CDR3; the missing end is completed from the germline J gene. The V call is TRBV10-3, the J call TRBJ2-4; 8 nucleotides align to TRBD1. There are 17 residues in the CDR3. Germline values: CDR1 ENHRY, CDR2 SYGVKD. The ends lost 0 bases at V and 5 bases at J; junction bases unmatched: 9. The sequenced CDR3 bases are TGTGCCATCAGTGAGTCATCTGGCAGGGGGCGCGAAAACATT. Translation gives CAISESSGRGRENI. The full CDR3 protein reads CAISESSGRGRENIQYF.

As for this clone: The read halts 3 residues ahead of the CDR3 end, with the missing end drawn from the germline J gene. The chain is built from TRBV11-2 and TRBJ2-5; 7 bases match TRBD1. Germline lookup yields CDR1 SGHAT and CDR2 FQNNGV. The CDR3 loop spans 15 amino acids. The J segment lost 2 bases and the V segment lost 6 bases, leaving 9 bases of the junction unmatched. The CDR3 reads CASRPGQLTQETQYF. The sequenced CDR3 bases are TGTGCCAGCAGGCCGGGACAGCTGACTCAAGAGACC.

About this clone: The DNA ends 3 residues before the CDR3 does, and the rest of the CDR3 is filled in from the germline J gene. The genes are TRBV7-9 and TRBJ2-3, with 7 bases lining up with TRBD2. Germline V gene data show CDR1 as SEHNR and CDR2 as FQNEAQ (reference sequence). The CDR3 runs 15 residues. The CDR3 is CASSLEGRGNQPQYF. CDR3 DNA (partial): TGTGCCAGCAGCTTAGAAGGGAGGGGCAATCAGCCG.

Note on this clone: The read halts 3 residues ahead of the CDR3 end, with the missing end drawn from the germline J gene. The chain links TRBV6-2 or TRBV6-3 to TRBJ1-2; D is ambiguous. The CDR3 is made up of 15 amino acids. The germline V gene has CDR1 MNHEY and CDR2 SVGEGT. This chain's CDR3 is CASSLLAIQPYDYTF. The DNA read from the CDR3 is TGTGCCAGCAGTCTTCTAGCGATTCAGCCCTACGAC.

As concerns this clone: The read falls 3 residues short of the CDR3 end, and the missing part is taken from the germline J gene. Other DNA sequences from this sample encode an identical CDR3 as well. This chain uses TRBV7-9 with TRBJ2-7; D remains unclear. The ends were cut back, 1 base at V and 2 bases at J, with 9 bases in the middle. Germline V gene sequence: CDR1 SEHNR, CDR2 FQNEAQ (reference sequence). The CDR3 consists of 14 residues. The DNA read from the CDR3 is TGTGCCAGCAGCTTAGAGCTGAAACCCTACGAG. Protein: CASSLELKPYE. The CDR3 reads in full as CASSLELKPYEQYF.

With respect to this clone: The CDR3 extends 3 residues past the end of the read, so its final part is completed from the germline J gene. The V and J genes are TRBV20-1 and TRBJ1-4; 8 nucleotides line up with TRBD1. With V trimmed by 3 bases and J by 5 bases, 5 bases remained unmatched. CDR1 is DFQATT, CDR2 SNEGSKA, per germline (reference sequence). The CDR3 covers 14 residues. The covered CDR3 bases are TGCAGTGCTAGGCAGGGGGCGGCCAATGAAAAA. This codes for CSARQGAANEK. The CDR3 as a whole reads CSARQGAANEKLFF.

About this clone itself: Read data end 3 residues before the CDR3 end; the end is taken from the germline J gene. The chain links TRBV20-1 to TRBJ2-7, with D perhaps matching TRBD2 (5 bases). The CDR3 totals 13 residues. The V gene's germline CDR1 is DFQATT and CDR2 SNEGSKA (reference sequence). Trimming cost V 3 bases and J 5 bases, with 14 bases left between them. CDR3 amino acids: CSASSGFLNEQYF. Incomplete CDR3 DNA: TGCAGTGCTAGTTCGGGGTTTTTAAACGAG.

As concerns this clone: Read coverage stops 3 residues before the CDR3 terminus; the germline J gene supplies the remainder. The chain has TRBV6-2 or TRBV6-3 and TRBJ2-7, with D maybe TRBD1 (6 bases). Trimming shortened V by 6 bases and J by 4 bases, and 19 bases separated the two germline ends. The CDR3 loop spans 15 amino acids. CDR1 is MNHEY and CDR2 is SVGEGT in the germline V gene. CDR3 region: CASSRRLDSWYEQYF. The covered CDR3 bases are TGTGCCAGCAGCCGCCGGCTGGACAGCTGGTACGAG.

Details on this clone: The sequence runs out 3 residues before the end of the CDR3; the remainder is reconstructed from the germline J gene. The rearrangement uses TRBV29-1 and TRBJ2-6; TRBD1 matches 9 bases. The V gene's germline CDR1 is SQVTM and CDR2 ANQGSEA. This CDR3 is built from 16 residues. V lost 1 base to trimming and J lost 3 bases; unmatched junction nucleotides: 4. The CDR3: CSVEGTGGNGANVLTF. The part of the CDR3 DNA that was read is TGCAGCGTTGAAGGTACAGGGGGCAATGGGGCCAACGTC.

Comments on this clone: The read ends 3 residues before the CDR3 terminus; that terminus is restored from the germline J gene. The genes are TRBV19 and TRBJ1-2, with D hard to call. V dropped 10 bases and J dropped 7 bases, with 13 bases sitting between them. In germline, CDR1 is LNHDA, CDR2 SQIVND (reference sequence). CDR3 length: 11 residues. CDR3 sequence: CATQEISGYTF. The covered CDR3 bases are TGTGCCACCCAGGAGATTTCTGGC.

Turning to this clone: The read stops 3 residues short of the end of the CDR3; the missing end is completed from the germline J gene. The chain employs TRBV5-6 and TRBJ1-4, with no clear D. Germline values: CDR1 SGHDT, CDR2 YYEEEE. This CDR3 is 14 amino acids long. V lost 1 base, J lost 4 bases, and 8 bases lay in between. The part of the CDR3 DNA that was read is TGTGCCAGCAGCTTGACAGAAAGTAATGAAAAA. Amino acids: CASSLTESNEK. The entire CDR3 sequence reads CASSLTESNEKLFF.

With regard to this clone: The DNA ends 3 residues before the CDR3 does, and the rest of the CDR3 is filled in from the germline J gene. The V and J genes are TRBV7-9 and TRBJ2-3; no clear D. Per germline, CDR1 SEHNR and CDR2 FQNEAQ (reference sequence). The CDR3 has 14 residues. V was pared by 5 bases and J by 4 bases, with 13 bases between. The covered CDR3 bases are TGTGCCAGCAGCGTGAGCAAGTCACCAGATACG. Amino acids: CASSVSKSPDT. The entire CDR3 protein is CASSVSKSPDTQYF.

Note on this clone: Sequencing ends 3 residues short of the CDR3 end; the germline J gene provides the rest. The J gene is TRBJ1-1, the V gene TRBV5-1, with 9 bases fitting TRBD1. Germline V gene data show CDR1 as SGHRS and CDR2 as YFSETQ. This CDR3 spans 13 amino acids. CDR3: CASSLGTGLEAFF. The CDR3 DNA, read in part, is TGCGCCAGCAGCTTAGGGACAGGGCTCGAA.

On this clone: The CDR3 end falls 3 residues outside the read, so it is completed with the germline J gene. The rearrangement joins TRBV20-1 to TRBJ1-2; no clear D gene. V dropped 3 bases and J dropped 5 bases, with 13 bases sitting between them. The CDR3 runs 13 residues. The V gene's germline CDR1 is DFQATT and CDR2 SNEGSKA (reference sequence). The CDR3 is CSARAWRVYGYTF. CDR3 bases read: TGCAGTGCTAGGGCGTGGAGGGTGTATGGC.

As for this clone: The CDR3 end falls 3 residues outside the read, so it is completed with the germline J gene. The V gene is TRBV14, the J gene TRBJ2-1, with a possible D match to TRBD2 (5 bases). Germline values: CDR1 SGHDN, CDR2 FVKESK. V lost 0 bases and J 6 bases, leaving 12 bases between the germline ends. The CDR3 sequence is 15 residues long. The sequenced part of the CDR3 DNA is TGTGCCAGCAGCCAAGATGCAAGGACTTTCAATGAG. This sequence encodes CASSQDARTFNE. The CDR3 reads in full as CASSQDARTFNEQFF.

Of note for this clone: Its ends do not fully match the called genes, so a read error is possible. The sequenced fragment ends 3 residues before the CDR3 boundary, so the rest is inferred from the germline J gene. The same CDR3 arises from other DNA sequences in this sample as well. The chain joins TRBV5-1 to TRBJ1-3; D may be TRBD1 (5 bases). There are 15 residues in the CDR3. The germline CDR1 and CDR2 sequences are SGHRS and YFSETQ. The DNA read from the CDR3 is TGCGCCAGCAGCCCGTGGGGGGACTCTGGAAACACT. Its translation: CASSPWGDSGNT. The whole CDR3 region reads CASSPWGDSGNTIYF.

To note about this clone: The junction differs from germline at one of its ends, possibly a read error. The sequenced fragment ends 3 residues before the CDR3 boundary, so the rest is inferred from the germline J gene. This chain links TRBV4-2 with TRBJ2-7, with D maybe TRBD1 (5 bases). CDR1 is LGHNA and CDR2 is YNFKEQ in the germline V gene. The CDR3 extends over 14 amino acids. Incomplete CDR3 DNA: TGCGCCAGCAGCCAAATTACAGGAGACTACGAG. Amino acids: CASSQITGDYE. The whole CDR3 sequence is CASSQITGDYEQYF.

With regard to this clone: The CDR3 is cut off 3 residues early in the read; its end comes from the germline J gene. The chain carries TRBV5-6 and TRBJ1-5; D ambiguous. The V gene lost 0 bases and the J gene lost 6 bases, with 10 bases spanning the gap. CDR3 length: 14 residues. Germline loops: CDR1 SGHDT, CDR2 YYEEEE. CDR3 DNA, as far as it was read: TGTGCCAGCAGCTTGGCACAGTCAACTCAGCCC. Residues: CASSLAQSTQP. From start to end, the CDR3 is CASSLAQSTQPQHF.

As concerns this clone: The CDR3 end lies 3 residues beyond the end of the read and is filled in from the germline J gene. Within the sample, other DNA sequences also encode this same CDR3. This chain links TRBV5-1 with TRBJ1-3, with a possible D match to TRBD1 (6 bases). Trimming pared 5 bases from V and 4 bases from J, leaving 13 bases between. The CDR3 is 14 residues long. Germline V gene data show CDR1 as SGHRS and CDR2 as YFSETQ. Incomplete CDR3 DNA: TGCGCCAGCAGGGACAGCCTAGTCGGAAACACC. Translating gives CASRDSLVGNT. The whole CDR3 protein is CASRDSLVGNTIYF.

Concerning this clone: The observed sequence ends 3 residues before the CDR3 terminus, with the missing tail filled in from the germline J gene. The genes are TRBV5-1 and TRBJ1-1; D uncertain. There are 13 residues in the CDR3. V was clipped by 2 bases and J by 1 base, with 6 bases between them. Germline assignment: CDR1 SGHRS and CDR2 YFSETQ. The covered CDR3 bases are TGCGCCAGCAGCTTCTGGCAGAACACTGAA. This codes for CASSFWQNTE. The full CDR3 is CASSFWQNTEAFF.

With regard to this clone: The read falls 3 residues short of the CDR3 end, and the missing part is taken from the germline J gene. The J gene is TRBJ2-3, the V gene TRBV20-1; 14 nucleotides line up with TRBD2. Unmatched junction bases numbered 13, after V lost 5 bases and J lost 0 bases. The CDR3 is 19 residues long. Germline CDR1 reads DFQATT; CDR2 reads SNEGSKA (reference sequence). The part of the CDR3 DNA that was read is TGCAGTGCTCCGACTAGCGGGAGGGCTTCGGCGCTAAGCACAGATACG. Translating gives CSAPTSGRASALSTDT. In full, the CDR3 reads CSAPTSGRASALSTDTQYF.